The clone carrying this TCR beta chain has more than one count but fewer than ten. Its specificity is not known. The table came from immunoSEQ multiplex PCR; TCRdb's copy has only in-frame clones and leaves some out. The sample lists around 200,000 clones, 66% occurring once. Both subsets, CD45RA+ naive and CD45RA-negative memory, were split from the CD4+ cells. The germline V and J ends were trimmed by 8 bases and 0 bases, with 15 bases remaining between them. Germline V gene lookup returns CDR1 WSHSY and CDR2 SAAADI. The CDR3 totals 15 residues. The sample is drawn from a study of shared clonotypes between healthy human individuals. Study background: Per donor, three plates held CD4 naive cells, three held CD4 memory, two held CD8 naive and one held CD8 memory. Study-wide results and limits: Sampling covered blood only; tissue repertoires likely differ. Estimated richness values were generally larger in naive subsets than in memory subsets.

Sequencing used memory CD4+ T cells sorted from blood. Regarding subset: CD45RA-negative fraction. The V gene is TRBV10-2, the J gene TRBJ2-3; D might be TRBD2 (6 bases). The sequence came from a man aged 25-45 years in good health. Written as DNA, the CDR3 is TGCGCCAGCTCCCTCGGGCTAGCGAGCACAGATACGCAGTATTTT. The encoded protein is CASSLGLASTDTQYF.